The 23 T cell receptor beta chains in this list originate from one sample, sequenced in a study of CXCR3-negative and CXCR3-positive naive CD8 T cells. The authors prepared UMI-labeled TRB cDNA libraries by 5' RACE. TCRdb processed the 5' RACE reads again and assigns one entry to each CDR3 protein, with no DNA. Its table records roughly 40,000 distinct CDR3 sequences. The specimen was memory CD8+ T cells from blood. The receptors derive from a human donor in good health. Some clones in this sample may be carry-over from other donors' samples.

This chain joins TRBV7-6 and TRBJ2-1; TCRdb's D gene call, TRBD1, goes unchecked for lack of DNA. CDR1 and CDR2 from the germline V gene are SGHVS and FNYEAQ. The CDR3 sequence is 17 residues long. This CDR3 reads CASSLRDGTVIRDEQFF.

This CDR3 reads CASTGIGSGGAVNEQFF. This sequence joins TRBV7-8 and TRBJ2-1; there is no DNA to check the TCRdb D call of TRBD2. This CDR3 spans 17 amino acids. Germline CDR1 is SGHVS and CDR2 is FQNEAQ. The full variable domain, completed using reference TRBV7-8 and TRBJ2-1, is GAGVSQSPRYKVAKRGQDVALRCDPISGHVSLFWYQQALGQGPEFLTYFQNEAQLDKSGLPSDRFFAERPEGSVSTLKIQRTQQEDSAVYLCASTGIGSGGAVNEQFFGPGTRLTVL.

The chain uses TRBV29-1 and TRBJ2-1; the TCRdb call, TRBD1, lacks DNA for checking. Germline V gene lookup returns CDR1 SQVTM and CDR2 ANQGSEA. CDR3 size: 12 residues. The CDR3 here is CSVDTGYNEQFF.

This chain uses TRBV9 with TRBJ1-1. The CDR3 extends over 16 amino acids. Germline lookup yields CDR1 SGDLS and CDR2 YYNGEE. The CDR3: CASSVVGEFLNTEAFF.

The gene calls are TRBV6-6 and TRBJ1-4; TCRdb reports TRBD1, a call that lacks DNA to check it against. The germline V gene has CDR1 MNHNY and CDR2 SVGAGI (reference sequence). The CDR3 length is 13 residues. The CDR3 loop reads CATEQGTNEKLFF.

The CDR3 region is CSVAGLNTEAFF. V gene TRBV29-1 combines with J gene TRBJ1-1. The germline V gene encodes CDR1 SQVTM and CDR2 ANQGSEA. This CDR3 spans 12 amino acids.

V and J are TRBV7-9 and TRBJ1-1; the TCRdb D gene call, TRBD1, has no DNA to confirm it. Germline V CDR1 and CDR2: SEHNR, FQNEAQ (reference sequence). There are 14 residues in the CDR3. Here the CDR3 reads CASSLQGAGTEAFF.

The CDR3 sequence: CSASGTGRSPYEQYF. The chain carries TRBV20-1 and TRBJ2-7; absent DNA, TCRdb's TRBD1 call cannot be checked. The CDR3 loop spans 15 amino acids. Germline-derived CDR1 and CDR2 are DFQATT and SNEGSKA (reference sequence).

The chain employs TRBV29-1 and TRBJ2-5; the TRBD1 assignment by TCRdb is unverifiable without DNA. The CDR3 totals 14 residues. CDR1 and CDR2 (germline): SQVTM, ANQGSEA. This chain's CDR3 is CSVEGWDTQETQYF.

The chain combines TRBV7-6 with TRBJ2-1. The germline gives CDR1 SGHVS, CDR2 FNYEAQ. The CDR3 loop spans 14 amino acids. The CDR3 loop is CASSLLGSYNEQFF.

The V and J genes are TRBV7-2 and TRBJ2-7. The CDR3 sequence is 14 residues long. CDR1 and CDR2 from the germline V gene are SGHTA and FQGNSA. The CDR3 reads CASSHSGHGYEQYF. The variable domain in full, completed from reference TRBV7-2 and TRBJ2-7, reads GAGVSQSPSNKVTEKGKDVELRCDPISGHTALYWYRQSLGQGLEFLIYFQGNSAPDKSGLPSDRFSAERTGGSVSTLTIQRTQQEDSAVYLCASSHSGHGYEQYFGPGTRLTVT.

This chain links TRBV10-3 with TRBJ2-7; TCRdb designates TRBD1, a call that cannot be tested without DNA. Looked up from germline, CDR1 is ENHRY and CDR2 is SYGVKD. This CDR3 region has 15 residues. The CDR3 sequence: CAISEPPGEAYEQYF.

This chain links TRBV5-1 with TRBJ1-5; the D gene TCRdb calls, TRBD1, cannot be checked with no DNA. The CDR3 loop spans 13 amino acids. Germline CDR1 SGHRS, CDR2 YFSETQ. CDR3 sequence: CASSQAPLQPQHF.

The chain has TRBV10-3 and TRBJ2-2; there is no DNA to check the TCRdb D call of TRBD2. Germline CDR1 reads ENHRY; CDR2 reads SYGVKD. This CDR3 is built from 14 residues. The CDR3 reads CAIRGLAGTGELFF.

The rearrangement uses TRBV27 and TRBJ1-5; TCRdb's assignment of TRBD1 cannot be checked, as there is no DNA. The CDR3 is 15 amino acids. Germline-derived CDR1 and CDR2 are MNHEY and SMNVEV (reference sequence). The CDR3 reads CASSPDRVSNQPQHF.

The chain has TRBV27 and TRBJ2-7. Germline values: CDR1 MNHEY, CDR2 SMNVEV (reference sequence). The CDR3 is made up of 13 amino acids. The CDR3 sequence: CASSTGDSYEQYF.

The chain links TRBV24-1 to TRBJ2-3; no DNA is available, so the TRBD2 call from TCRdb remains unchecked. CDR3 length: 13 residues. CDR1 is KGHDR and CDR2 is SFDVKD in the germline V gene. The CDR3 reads CATSDLSGLVQYF.

CDR3 region: CASSSTGQIIGELFF. The chain joins TRBV6-2 or TRBV6-3 to TRBJ2-2; the D call from TCRdb, TRBD1, cannot be confirmed without DNA. Germline lookup yields CDR1 MNHEY and CDR2 SVGEGT. This CDR3 has 15 residues.

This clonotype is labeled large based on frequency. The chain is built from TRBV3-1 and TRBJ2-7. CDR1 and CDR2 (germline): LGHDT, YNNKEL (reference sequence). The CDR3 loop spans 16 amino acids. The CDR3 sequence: CASSQALRGLNYEQYF.

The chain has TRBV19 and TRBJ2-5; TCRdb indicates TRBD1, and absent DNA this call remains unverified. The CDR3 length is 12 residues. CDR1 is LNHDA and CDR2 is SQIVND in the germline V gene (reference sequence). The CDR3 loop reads CASRTGGETQYF.

The CDR3 region is CASSLLGSSYEQYF. The chain combines TRBV6-2 or TRBV6-3 with TRBJ2-7. Germline assignment: CDR1 MNHEY and CDR2 SVGEGT. The CDR3 is 14 residues long.

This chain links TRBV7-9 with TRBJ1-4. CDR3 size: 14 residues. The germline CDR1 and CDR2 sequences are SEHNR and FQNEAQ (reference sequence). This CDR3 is CASSLGATNEKLFF.

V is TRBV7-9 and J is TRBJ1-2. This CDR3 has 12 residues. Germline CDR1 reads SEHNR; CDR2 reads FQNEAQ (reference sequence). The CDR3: CASSFEQRGYTF. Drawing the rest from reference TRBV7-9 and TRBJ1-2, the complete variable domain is DTGVSQNPRHKITKRGQNVTFRCDPISEHNRLYWYRQTLGQGPEFLTYFQNEAQLEKSRLLSDRFSAERPKGSFSTLEIQRTEQGDSAMYLCASSFEQRGYTFGSGTRLTVV.